Detailed here is one T cell receptor (beta chain). Every patient had mismatch repair deficiency by PCR or immunohistochemistry. The CDR3 covers 13 residues. Germline assignment: CDR1 MNHNS and CDR2 SASEGT. V lost 1 base to trimming and J lost 10 bases, with 11 bases between them. The table came from immunoSEQ multiplex PCR; TCRdb's copy has only in-frame clones and leaves some out. The data show approximately 79,000 clones, with approximately 81% seen just once and around 5.5% held by the top ten. The data originate from a study of PD-1 blockade in mismatch repair-deficient tumors. This chain joins TRBV6-1 and TRBJ2-1, with no clear D. The sequence derives from an adult with mismatch repair-deficient cancer. Sequences were derived from peripheral blood, sampled 44 weeks after starting pembrolizumab. DNA of the CDR3: TGTGCCAGCAGTGAAGGTCGATCGGAGGAGCAGTTCTTC. Translated, it gives CASSEGRSEEQFF.